One sample yielded the 30 T cell receptor beta chains listed below, sequenced in a study of blood T cells in healthy people across ages. Next came a second PCR, run for about 6 to 12 cycles, which used a sample-barcoded 5' primer along with a J-beta primer mix. TCRdb ran MiXCR on the 5' RACE reads and lists one entry per CDR3 protein. The repertoire holds 750,000 to 950,000 distinct CDR3 sequences, with about 29% as singletons. These data are also associated with another study on T cells of mothers and their children.

Sequences were obtained from blood. These receptor sequences come from a woman aged 40-49 years in good health.

A note on this clonotype: A much larger clone differs by one base, so this may be a read error. The rearrangement links TRBV29-1 to TRBJ2-2; D is tentatively TRBD1 or TRBD2 (5 bases each). The CDR3 runs 14 residues. Germline lookup yields CDR1 SQVTM and CDR2 ANQGSEA. The CDR3 loop is CSVSVTVNTGVLFF. The DNA of the CDR3 is TGCAGCGTTTCCGTGACAGTGAACACCGGGGTGCTGTTTTTT.

To note about this clonotype: A junction boundary mismatches the germline segment, possibly from a read error. V usage is TRBV20-1 and J usage is TRBJ1-4, with TRBD1 as a possible D gene (5 bases). CDR1 and CDR2 (germline): DFQATT, SNEGSKA (reference sequence). The CDR3 loop spans 13 amino acids. CDR3 nucleotides: TGCAGTGCTAGTCCGACAGCTAATGAAAAACGGTTTTTT. Protein product: CSASPTANEKRFF.

Ten or more counts support this clonotype. This chain links TRBV29-1 with TRBJ2-3; 7 positions match TRBD1. With V trimmed by 7 bases and J by 2 bases, 12 bases remained unmatched. The CDR3 length is 15 residues. CDR1 SQVTM and CDR2 ANQGSEA come from the germline V gene. The CDR3 nucleotides read TGCAGCGCCCCGCCCGAGACAGGGTACACAGATACGCAGTATTTT. Residues: CSAPPETGYTDTQYF.

J is TRBJ2-5 and V is TRBV12-3 or TRBV12-4; D might be TRBD1 (6 bases). The CDR3 spans 15 residues. Trimming stripped 6 bases from V and 4 bases from J, with 18 bases between. CDR3 coding DNA: TGTGCCAGCAGCAGCCCCTTTACAGGGTTAGAGACCCAGTACTTC. Its translation: CASSSPFTGLETQYF.

As concerns this clonotype: It may be a read error: a sequence one base away is much more abundant. Written as DNA, the CDR3 is TGCGCCAGCAGCTTGGAGGTAGGGGAATTGGGGGAGCAGTACTTC. Protein product: CASSLEVGELGEQYF. This chain connects TRBV5-1 to TRBJ2-7; D is perhaps TRBD1 (5 bases). V was pared by 0 bases and J by 7 bases, with 17 bases between. Germline CDR1 reads SGHRS; CDR2 reads YFSETQ. CDR3 length: 15 residues.

Concerning this clonotype: Being one base from a much bigger clone, this may be a read error. The chain joins TRBV7-8 to TRBJ2-4; D is possibly TRBD2 (5 bases). Germline V gives CDR1 SGHVS, CDR2 FQNEAQ. The CDR3 sequence is 15 residues long. The CDR3 sequence is CASSLERVSKNSQYF. The CDR3 region has the DNA TGTGCCAGCAGCTTAGAGAGGGTCTCCAAAAACAGTCAGTACTTC.

This clonotype was counted many times. This chain connects TRBV7-8 to TRBJ2-1; D is perhaps TRBD2 (7 bases). Germline V gene sequence: CDR1 SGHVS, CDR2 FQNEAQ. CDR3 length: 15 residues. Trimming took 2 bases from V and 5 from J, leaving 13 bases between them. DNA of the CDR3: TGTGCCAGCAGCTTAACGGCGGGGGCCCACAATGAGCAGTTCTTC. Its protein is CASSLTAGAHNEQFF.

Of note for this clonotype: Given a much more abundant clone one base away, this may be a read error. This sequence joins TRBV7-2 and TRBJ2-7; the match to TRBD2 covers 11 bases. Near its end, the DNA agrees better with TRBJ2-5, so the J call may be wrong. This CDR3 contains 15 residues. Germline V gene data show CDR1 as SGHTA and CDR2 as FQGNSA. For the CDR3, the DNA is TGTGCCGGCAGCTTGTCACTAGCGGGGGCAGAGACCCAGTACTTC. Its protein product is CAGSLSLAGAETQYF.

This clonotype occurred a few times. This chain joins TRBV5-1 and TRBJ1-4; D call uncertain. V lost 2 bases to trimming and J lost 0 bases, with 14 bases between them. The germline V gene encodes CDR1 SGHRS and CDR2 YFSETQ. This CDR3 spans 17 amino acids. The CDR3 bases are TGCGCCAGCAGCTTCGGCATCCAGATTGCAACTAATGAAAAACTGTTTTTT. Its protein is CASSFGIQIATNEKLFF.

This clonotype came up a few times. The CDR3 DNA reads TGCAGTGCCGAGGGACAGGACAACTCCTACGAGCAGTACTTC. Its protein is CSAEGQDNSYEQYF. The chain couples TRBV20-1 to TRBJ2-7, with 8 bases identical to TRBD1. Germline CDR1 is DFQATT and CDR2 is SNEGSKA (reference sequence). The ends lost 6 bases at V and 0 bases at J; junction bases unmatched: 7. CDR3 size: 14 residues.

Only a few counts were recorded for this clonotype. The chain has TRBV7-9 and TRBJ1-1, with D uncertain. The CDR3 runs 14 residues. V was shortened by 1 base and J by 4 bases, with 10 bases between the two germline ends. Germline V gene sequence: CDR1 SEHNR, CDR2 FQNEAQ (reference sequence). The CDR3 region is CASSLDGPGTEAFF. In DNA, the CDR3 is TGTGCCAGCAGCTTAGACGGACCGGGCACTGAAGCTTTCTTT.

Notes on this clonotype: The junction differs from germline at one of its ends, possibly a read error. The J gene is TRBJ2-7, the V gene TRBV28; 9 bases match TRBD1. Germline CDR1 reads MDHEN; CDR2 reads SYDVKM. The CDR3 loop spans 13 amino acids. The CDR3 DNA is TGTGCCAGCAGGGGACAGGGATGGTACGGGCAGTACTTC. Translation: CASRGQGWYGQYF.

A note on this clonotype: Possible read error: a much larger clone is one base away. The J gene is TRBJ2-3, the V gene TRBV20-1; 14 nucleotides match TRBD2. CDR1 is DFQATT and CDR2 is SNEGSKA in the germline V gene (reference sequence). The CDR3 length is 16 residues. Written as DNA, the CDR3 is TGCAGTACTAGAGGGGGACTAGCGGGGGTCCCAGATACGCAGTATTTT. Encoded protein: CSTRGGLAGVPDTQYF.

V usage is TRBV4-2 and J usage is TRBJ2-6; unclear D gene. The germline CDR1 and CDR2 sequences are LGHNA and YNFKEQ. V was trimmed by 4 bases and J by 1 base, leaving 11 bases between them. The CDR3 length is 16 residues. CDR3 nucleotides: TGTGCCAGCAGCCGCGCACGTGGGTCTGGGGCCAACGTCCTGACTTTC. It specifies CASSRARGSGANVLTF.

This clonotype was seen many times. The rearrangement joins TRBV29-1 to TRBJ1-1, with D hard to call. CDR3 length: 14 residues. Germline CDR1 SQVTM, CDR2 ANQGSEA. Trimming cost V 5 bases and J 4 bases, with 17 bases left between them. The CDR3: CSVSSGFGVTEAFF. CDR3 DNA: TGCAGCGTTTCGTCAGGCTTCGGTGTCACTGAAGCTTTCTTT.

This clonotype came up a few times. A much more abundant neighbour one base away suggests this may be a read error. The chain recombines TRBV5-1 with TRBJ2-1, with D tentatively TRBD1 (7 bases). V lost 0 bases and J lost 14, with 15 bases in between. From germline, CDR1 is SGHRS and CDR2 YFSETQ. The CDR3 runs 13 residues. The CDR3 DNA reads TGCGCCAGCAGCTTGGAAACCAGGGGGGAGAAGTTCTTC. This gives the protein CASSLETRGEKFF. The complete variable domain, with remaining parts taken from reference TRBV5-1 and TRBJ2-1, reads KAGVTQTPRYLIKTRGQQVTLSCSPISGHRSVSWYQQTPGQGLQFLFEYFSETQRNKGNFPGRFSGRQFSNSRSEMNVSTLELGDSALYLCASSLETRGEKFFGPGTRLTVL.

The chain recombines TRBV5-1 with TRBJ1-2; tentative D call: TRBD1 (5 bases). This CDR3 comprises 14 residues. V lost 0 bases to trimming and J lost 1 base, with 7 bases between them. CDR1 SGHRS and CDR2 YFSETQ come from the germline V gene. The DNA for the CDR3 is TGCGCCAGCAGCTTGGAGGGGTTTAACTATGGCTACACCTTC. Translation gives CASSLEGFNYGYTF.

This clonotype has ten or more counts. The chain joins TRBV12-3 or TRBV12-4 to TRBJ2-7, with a possible D match to TRBD1 (5 bases). Trimming removed 5 bases at V and 2 bases at J, with 10 bases between. This CDR3 has 13 residues. The CDR3 is CASSKTVAYEQYF. CDR3 in DNA: TGTGCCAGCAGTAAGACAGTGGCCTACGAGCAGTACTTC.

This clonotype was observed at least ten times. This rearrangement joins TRBV5-1 to TRBJ2-5; D perhaps matches TRBD1 (6 bases). CDR3 size: 15 residues. V dropped 0 bases and J dropped 2 bases, with 11 bases sitting between them. The V gene's germline CDR1 is SGHRS and CDR2 YFSETQ. DNA of the CDR3: TGCGCCAGCAGCTTGGGGGACACGTCGCAAGAGACCCAGTACTTC. Its translation: CASSLGDTSQETQYF.

This clonotype was recorded a few times. The chain has TRBV7-2 and TRBJ2-1; 7 positions match TRBD2. Germline V CDR1 and CDR2: SGHTA, FQGNSA. V was clipped by 3 bases and J by 7 bases; unmatched bases: 15. The CDR3 has 17 residues. Written as DNA, the CDR3 is TGTGCCAGCAGCTTGGGCCAGCGGACTAGGGGAGGTAATGAGCAGTTCTTC. Translating it yields CASSLGQRTRGGNEQFF.

The J gene is TRBJ1-5, the V gene TRBV4-1; TRBD1 aligns across 7 bases. V was clipped by 4 bases and J by 6 bases; unmatched bases: 15. This CDR3 spans 17 amino acids. Germline assignment: CDR1 MGHRA and CDR2 YSYEKL. The CDR3 region is CASSLSYRQGVGQPQHF. The CDR3 DNA reads TGCGCCAGCAGCCTTTCCTACCGACAGGGTGTCGGTCAGCCCCAGCATTTT.

The chain joins TRBV6-1 to TRBJ2-7; no firm D call. There are 11 residues in the CDR3. The germline V and J ends were trimmed by 2 bases and 5 bases, with 4 bases remaining between them. Germline V gene data show CDR1 as MNHNS and CDR2 as SASEGT. CDR3 nucleotides: TGTGCCAGCAGTGAACGGAACGAGCAGTACTTC. Protein sequence: CASSERNEQYF.

This clonotype came up many times. The J gene is TRBJ1-2, the V gene TRBV12-3 or TRBV12-4; no definite D call. V was trimmed by 4 bases and J by 7 bases, leaving 13 bases between them. The CDR3 extends over 13 amino acids. This CDR3 reads CASSSLGGSGYTF. Here the CDR3 DNA reads TGTGCCAGCAGTTCCCTGGGAGGGAGTGGCTACACCTTC.

This chain uses TRBV28 with TRBJ1-4, with 9 bases fitting TRBD1. Germline CDR1 and CDR2: MDHEN and SYDVKM. V dropped 5 bases and J dropped 0; count of bases not matched to a gene: 7. The CDR3 consists of 17 residues. CDR3 sequence: CASSTQGAFSTNEKLFF. The CDR3 DNA reads TGTGCCAGCAGTACACAGGGGGCTTTTTCAACTAATGAAAAACTGTTTTTT.

This clonotype has at least ten counts. This chain joins TRBV29-1 and TRBJ2-5; 9 positions match TRBD1. V dropped 7 bases and J dropped 9; count of bases not matched to a gene: 15. CDR3 size: 14 residues. Per germline, CDR1 SQVTM and CDR2 ANQGSEA. The CDR3 nucleotides read TGCAGCGATCGCACCGGGACAGGGTATTTGCCCCAGTACTTC. This translates into CSDRTGTGYLPQYF. The whole variable domain, filled in from reference TRBV29-1 and TRBJ2-5, reads SAVISQKPSRDICQRGTSLTIQCQVDSQVTMMFWYRQQPGQSLTLIATANQGSEATYESGFVIDKFPISRPNLTFSTLTVSNMSPEDSSIYLCSDRTGTGYLPQYFGPGTRLLVL.

This chain connects TRBV11-1 to TRBJ1-4; 7 bases match TRBD1. With 1 base clipped from V and 8 bases from J, the junction kept 25 bases outside the gene matches. The CDR3 totals 21 residues. Looked up from germline, CDR1 is SGHAT and CDR2 is FQDESV (reference sequence). CDR3: CASSLGDRLSDARGRKEKLFF. In DNA form, the CDR3 reads TGTGCCAGCAGCTTAGGGGACAGACTATCGGACGCCCGGGGAAGGAAAGAAAAACTGTTTTTT.

This chain connects TRBV6-5 to TRBJ2-3, with TRBD2 matching over 9 bases. Trimming removed 2 bases from V and 2 bases from J; junction bases left unmatched: 2. This CDR3 is 15 amino acids long. Germline V gives CDR1 MNHEY, CDR2 SVGAGI. DNA of the CDR3: TGTGCCAGCAGTTACGCGGGGGGGATCACAGATACGCAGTATTTT. This gives the protein CASSYAGGITDTQYF.

Worth noting for this clonotype: This is likely a read error, given that the CDR3 carries no conserved phenylalanine or tryptophan at its end. In nucleotides, the CDR3 is TGTGCCAGCAGGATGGGATCCGGGACCGGAGCCTACGGGCAGTACTGC. Its translation: CASRMGSGTGAYGQYC. The chain combines TRBV28 with TRBJ2-7; the D gene could be TRBD1 or TRBD2 (5 bases each). The CDR3 runs 16 residues. Germline V gene data show CDR1 as MDHEN and CDR2 as SYDVKM.

At least ten counts were recorded for this clonotype. The rearrangement joins TRBV28 to TRBJ2-5; TRBD1 or TRBD2 may be the D gene (6 bases each). The ends were cut back, 5 bases at V and 0 bases at J, with 16 bases in the middle. The CDR3 covers 16 residues. Germline lookup yields CDR1 MDHEN and CDR2 SYDVKM. The CDR3 DNA reads TGTGCCAGCAGTATGCTGGGGGGCGCCGACCAAGAGACCCAGTACTTC. Translating gives CASSMLGGADQETQYF.

This chain connects TRBV27 to TRBJ1-2; tentative D call: TRBD1 (6 bases). Deletions cut 3 bases from V and 4 bases from J, with 12 bases between. This CDR3 region has 14 residues. Germline V CDR1 and CDR2: MNHEY, SMNVEV (reference sequence). DNA for the CDR3: TGTGCCAGCAGTTTCTCAGGGGCCTCCTATGGCTACACCTTC. This codes for CASSFSGASYGYTF.